These 28 T cell receptor beta chains were sequenced from one sample in a study of T-cell reconstitution after alpha-beta-depleted transplantation in children. For TCRbeta, the library was prepared with unique molecular identifiers. A single record per CDR3 protein comes from TCRdb applying MiXCR to the PCR reads. The sample carries roughly 420,000 distinct CDR3 sequences, 15% to 20% recorded once. Sample: PBMCs, mostly from graft donor cells, taken 360 days after TCRalphabeta/CD19-depleted stem cell transplant. The source is a boy under two years old who had a stem cell transplant for Wiskott-Aldrich syndrome, so the T cells may come from the graft donor.

This clonotype has ten or more counts. The CDR3 here is CASSPRARGASEAFF. For the CDR3, the DNA is TGTGCCAGCTCACCACGGGCAAGGGGGGCGAGTGAAGCTTTCTTT. J is TRBJ1-1 and V is TRBV18; D might be TRBD1 (6 bases). Germline CDR1 and CDR2: KGHSH and LQKENI. This CDR3 has 15 amino acids. V lost 1 base and J lost 7, with 16 bases in between.

The genes are TRBV15 and TRBJ2-4; 14 bases map to TRBD2. This CDR3 has 18 amino acids. The J segment lost 0 bases and the V segment lost 8 bases, leaving 9 bases of the junction unmatched. Germline-derived CDR1 and CDR2 are LNHNV and YYDKDF (reference sequence). The CDR3 coding sequence is TGTGCCACCCGACCGGGACTAGCGGGAGTAGTAGCCAAAAACATTCAGTACTTC. It is translated as CATRPGLAGVVAKNIQYF.

The rearrangement uses TRBV20-1 and TRBJ2-7; D gene uncertain. The CDR3 extends over 12 amino acids. The V gene lost 3 bases and the J gene lost 2 bases, with 8 bases spanning the gap. From germline, CDR1 is DFQATT and CDR2 SNEGSKA (reference sequence). CDR3 loop: CSARDLTYEQYF. The CDR3 coding sequence is TGCAGTGCTAGGGACCTGACCTACGAGCAGTACTTC.

This clonotype has only a few counts. J is TRBJ1-6 and V is TRBV6-9, with 10 bases that match TRBD1. Trimming cost V 2 bases and J 6 bases; bases outside gene matches: 4. The length of the CDR3 is 16 residues. Germline V gives CDR1 MNHGY, CDR2 SVAAGI. CDR3 sequence: CASSYTTGGGNSPLHF. The CDR3 DNA follows: TGTGCCAGCAGTTATACGACAGGGGGCGGTAATTCACCCCTCCACTTT.

CDR3 sequence reads: CASSFGAWSWEPQETQYF. The CDR3 nucleotides are TGTGCCAGCAGTTTTGGGGCATGGTCGTGGGAACCCCAAGAGACCCAGTACTTC. The chain uses TRBV12-3 or TRBV12-4 and TRBJ2-5, with D possibly being TRBD1 (5 bases). V dropped 3 bases and J dropped 1 base, with 21 bases sitting between them. The CDR3 is made up of 18 amino acids.

This clonotype has more than one count but fewer than ten. The chain combines TRBV27 with TRBJ2-1; a possible D gene is TRBD2 (5 bases). The V end was cut by 6 bases, the J end by 4 bases, with 16 bases between. The CDR3 is 15 amino acids. The V gene's germline CDR1 is MNHEY and CDR2 SMNVEV (reference sequence). The CDR3 coding sequence is TGTGCCAGCAGCAACACTAGAGAGAGGTACAATGAGCAGTTCTTC. This codes for CASSNTRERYNEQFF.

At least ten counts were recorded for this clonotype. The J gene is TRBJ2-1, the V gene TRBV5-1, with 8 bases lining up with TRBD1. The germline V gene encodes CDR1 SGHRS and CDR2 YFSETQ. This CDR3 is 16 amino acids long. Trimming at V came to 3 bases and at J to 5 bases, leaving 10 bases not matched to a gene. The CDR3 sequence: CASSSYPGQDHNEQFF. CDR3 DNA sequence: TGCGCCAGCAGCTCCTACCCGGGACAGGACCACAATGAGCAGTTCTTC.

This clonotype has just a few counts. The CDR3 sequence: CASSLEEWDTSYQETQYF. The CDR3 DNA reads as TGTGCCAGCAGCTTAGAGGAGTGGGACACTTCGTACCAAGAGACCCAGTACTTC. The gene calls are TRBV11-2 and TRBJ2-5; tentative D call: TRBD1 (6 bases). V shed 0 bases and J shed 0 bases, with 17 bases lying between them. From germline, CDR1 is SGHAT and CDR2 FQNNGV. The CDR3 is made up of 18 amino acids.

V gene TRBV12-5 combines with J gene TRBJ1-1; D not resolved. Trimming cost V 2 bases and J 6 bases, with 7 bases left between them. This CDR3 is built from 12 residues. Germline V CDR1 and CDR2: LGHNT, FRNRAP. The CDR3 DNA sequence: TGTGCTAGTGGTTTGAGCAGGTCTGAAGCTTTCTTT. Translation gives CASGLSRSEAFF.

This clonotype was found a few times. V gene TRBV29-1 combines with J gene TRBJ2-4, with TRBD2 matching 8 bases. V was clipped by 4 bases and J by 8 bases; unmatched bases: 7. The CDR3 has 13 residues. The germline gives CDR1 SQVTM, CDR2 ANQGSEA. The chain's CDR3 is CSVAGRAGDIQYF. In DNA, the CDR3 is TGCAGCGTTGCCGGGAGGGCCGGGGACATTCAGTACTTC.

The chain carries TRBV20-1 and TRBJ2-3, with TRBD2 matching over 8 bases. There are 13 residues in the CDR3. Germline CDR1 reads DFQATT; CDR2 reads SNEGSKA (reference sequence). After removal of 5 bases from V and 4 bases from J, the junction contained 5 bases not matched to a gene. CDR3: CSALAGGSDTQYF. For the CDR3, the DNA is TGCAGTGCTCTAGCGGGCGGATCAGATACGCAGTATTTT.

This clonotype has only a few counts. V and J are TRBV20-1 and TRBJ1-1; D unresolved. Trimming cost V 3 bases and J 0 bases, with 14 bases left between them. Germline assignment: CDR1 DFQATT and CDR2 SNEGSKA (reference sequence). The CDR3 is 15 residues long. This CDR3 is CSASRFGGLNTEAFF. The DNA of the CDR3 is TGCAGTGCTAGTAGGTTTGGCGGCTTGAACACTGAAGCTTTCTTT.

This clonotype has a handful of counts. V usage is TRBV20-1 and J usage is TRBJ1-5; 10 bases align to TRBD1. The V and J ends lost 1 base and 5 bases, in that order; junction bases with no gene match: 2. Looked up from germline, CDR1 is DFQATT and CDR2 is SNEGSKA (reference sequence). The CDR3 length is 14 residues. CDR3 amino acids: CSARAGTGDQPQHF. The DNA of the CDR3 is TGCAGTGCTAGAGCCGGGACAGGGGATCAGCCCCAGCATTTT.

The chain employs TRBV9 and TRBJ2-1, with unresolved D. Trimming removed 3 bases from V and 5 bases from J, with 6 bases in between. Germline CDR1 reads SGDLS; CDR2 reads YYNGEE. The CDR3 covers 12 residues. In DNA, the CDR3 is TGTGCCAGCAGCGAAGGCAACAATGAGCAGTTCTTC. This codes for CASSEGNNEQFF.

The gene calls are TRBV4-3 and TRBJ2-3, with 14 bases fitting TRBD2. Germline CDR1 reads LGHNA; CDR2 reads YSLEER. Trimming removed 1 base from V and 3 bases from J; junction bases left unmatched: 3. This CDR3 contains 17 residues. The CDR3 coding sequence is TGCGCCAGCAGCCAAGGACTAGCGGGAGGGCCAACAGATACGCAGTATTTT. It is translated as CASSQGLAGGPTDTQYF.

This clonotype was observed a few times. V gene TRBV29-1 combines with J gene TRBJ2-7, with 9 bases aligning to TRBD1. This CDR3 spans 15 amino acids. Germline V gene sequence: CDR1 SQVTM, CDR2 ANQGSEA. Unmatched junction bases numbered 9, after V lost 4 bases and J lost 2 bases. The CDR3 here is CSVALNRGPAYEQYF. The CDR3 DNA reads TGCAGCGTTGCGTTGAACAGGGGGCCAGCCTACGAGCAGTACTTC.

The table lists this clonotype with many counts. The chain is built from TRBV4-3 and TRBJ2-2; 10 bases are a match to TRBD2. The CDR3 is 18 residues long. Trimming at V came to 3 bases and at J to 5 bases, leaving 12 bases not matched to a gene. CDR1 LGHNA and CDR2 YSLEER come from the germline V gene. The CDR3, as DNA: TGCGCCAGCAGCCAGTCAGCGTCTAGCGGGAGTCAAACCGGGGAGCTGTTTTTT. This translates into CASSQSASSGSQTGELFF.

This chain joins TRBV25-1 and TRBJ1-1, with D possibly matching TRBD1 (5 bases). Between the trimmed V and J ends, which lost 4 bases and 10 bases, there was a span of 22 bases. CDR1 is MGHDK and CDR2 is SYGVNS in the germline V gene. The CDR3 contains 15 residues. CDR3 protein: CASSGYGAEQPRAFF. The CDR3 nucleotides are TGTGCCAGCAGTGGCTATGGGGCAGAGCAGCCGAGAGCTTTCTTT.

CDR3 residues: CASSLQGGATELFF. For the CDR3, the DNA is TGCGCCAGCAGCCTTCAGGGGGGCGCGACAGAACTGTTTTTT. The chain carries TRBV4-1 and TRBJ1-4; 7 bases match TRBD1. The CDR3 covers 14 residues. J was trimmed by 12 bases and V by 4 bases; bases with no gene match: 11. Germline CDR1 reads MGHRA; CDR2 reads YSYEKL.

CDR3 DNA sequence: TGTGCCAGCAGTTTACAAGCGGGGGGTGTGGATGAGCAGTTCTTC. It specifies CASSLQAGGVDEQFF. The J gene is TRBJ2-1, the V gene TRBV28; 9 positions match TRBD2. CDR1 is MDHEN and CDR2 is SYDVKM in the germline V gene. V lost 2 bases and J lost 8; bases outside the gene matches: 7. The CDR3 consists of 15 residues.

The CDR3, as DNA: TGTGCCAGCAGTTCTTATCCACTAGCGGGAGGATCCTACGAGCAGTACTTC. This gives the protein CASSSYPLAGGSYEQYF. The V and J genes are TRBV27 and TRBJ2-7; TRBD2 agrees at 12 bases. V lost 4 bases and J lost 1; bases outside the gene matches: 8. Germline values: CDR1 MNHEY, CDR2 SMNVEV (reference sequence). The CDR3 extends over 17 amino acids.

This clonotype was seen a single time. For the CDR3, the DNA is TGCGCCAGCAGCACCCCCTGGAGGGATACGCAGTATTTT. Residues: CASSTPWRDTQYF. The chain couples TRBV5-1 to TRBJ2-3, with D possibly being TRBD2 (5 bases). CDR1 is SGHRS and CDR2 is YFSETQ in the germline V gene. CDR3 length: 13 residues. V gave up 4 bases and J gave up 6 bases, with 12 bases separating them. The full variable domain, with the rest looked up from reference TRBV5-1 and TRBJ2-3, is KAGVTQTPRYLIKTRGQQVTLSCSPISGHRSVSWYQQTPGQGLQFLFEYFSETQRNKGNFPGRFSGRQFSNSRSEMNVSTLELGDSALYLCASSTPWRDTQYFGPGTRLTVL.

This clonotype was seen a few times. This chain joins TRBV24-1 and TRBJ2-2; D gene ambiguous. Trimming left V 9 bases short and J 0 bases short, with 10 bases between. Germline V lookup: CDR1 KGHDR, CDR2 SFDVKD. This CDR3 has 14 amino acids. This chain's CDR3 is CATQLQANTGELFF. In nucleotides, the CDR3 is TGTGCCACCCAGCTCCAGGCGAACACCGGGGAGCTGTTTTTT.

V is TRBV28 and J is TRBJ2-7, with 8 positions matching TRBD2. The V gene's germline CDR1 is MDHEN and CDR2 SYDVKM. After removal of 5 bases from V and 4 bases from J, the junction contained 13 bases not matched to a gene. CDR3 size: 16 residues. The CDR3 DNA reads TGTGCCAGCAGTCCCCCCTCCGGGACTAGAGGGTACGAGCAGTACTTC. Protein sequence: CASSPPSGTRGYEQYF.

This chain links TRBV6-1 with TRBJ1-4, with TRBD1 matching 10 bases. The germline gives CDR1 MNHNS, CDR2 SASEGT. CDR3 size: 16 residues. V gave up 5 bases and J gave up 7 bases; unmatched junction bases: 10. In nucleotides, the CDR3 is TGTGCCAGCAGTCGCCGACCGGGACAGGGGAGTGAAAAACTGTTTTTT. Translated: CASSRRPGQGSEKLFF.

This clonotype showed up just a few times. The V call is TRBV3-1, the J call TRBJ2-7, with D possibly matching TRBD2 (6 bases). This CDR3 contains 14 residues. The V end was cut by 1 base, the J end by 4 bases, with 11 bases between. Per germline, CDR1 LGHDT and CDR2 YNNKEL (reference sequence). In DNA, the CDR3 is TGTGCCAGCAGCCAAGTGAACAGCGGGTACGAGCAGTACTTC. It is translated as CASSQVNSGYEQYF.

The CDR3 spells CASSQSGRVHTQYF. The CDR3 nucleotides read TGTGCCAGCAGCCAGTCGGGCCGGGTACATACGCAGTATTTT. This chain uses TRBV14 with TRBJ2-3; no definite D call. The V end lost 3 bases, the J end lost 7 bases, and 14 bases lay between the germline ends. The germline V gene has CDR1 SGHDN and CDR2 FVKESK. CDR3 length: 14 residues.

This clonotype showed up just a few times. This chain uses TRBV15 with TRBJ2-6; maybe TRBD2 (5 bases). The germline CDR1 and CDR2 sequences are LNHNV and YYDKDF (reference sequence). The CDR3 sequence is 19 residues long. V lost 0 bases, J lost 1 base, and 16 bases lay in between. The CDR3 coding sequence is TGTGCCACCAGCAGAGATCCGAGGCGGACTGGGTCTGGGGCCAACGTCCTGACTTTC. Protein: CATSRDPRRTGSGANVLTF.